This TCR beta chain was captured by sequencing in a study of T cells in Graves' hyperthyroidism and ophthalmopathy. With V trimmed by 2 bases and J by 6 bases, 1 base remained unmatched. CDR3 length: 14 residues. Germline lookup yields CDR1 MDHEN and CDR2 SYDVKM. If no ophthalmopathy progression occurred within 18 months, Graves' hyperthyroidism was stable. Diagnoses were made from clinical symptoms, serum measures (thyroxine and TRAb), thyroid ultrasound and orbital computed tomography. RNA transcripts gave rise to amplified TCR beta CDR3 regions. HTBI primers were employed in a first-round RT-PCR of the TCR CDR3. TCRdb reanalysed the multiplex PCR reads using MiXCR and keeps one entry per CDR3 protein. The sample includes approximately 480,000 distinct CDR3 sequences, around 20% of them seen just once. This clonotype occurred many times.

The rearrangement links TRBV28 to TRBJ1-5, with 10 nucleotides matching TRBD1. The sample comprised blood. This TCR was sampled from a man younger than 35 with Graves' hyperthyroidism. The CDR3 here is CASSLGTGAQPQHF. CDR3 bases: TGTGCCAGCAGTTTAGGGACAGGGGCTCAGCCCCAGCATTTT.